The 26 T cell receptor beta chains below were found in one sample sequenced in a study of blood T cell repertoires in COVID-19 (dated by TCRdb to between 2020 and 2021). Preparation of the library involved the immunoSEQ multiplex PCR assay. In its TCRdb copy, this immuneACCESS table keeps in-frame sequences only and misses some clones. Where compared with another copy, unresolved V genes explain less than half of these, and the others have no known cause. Within this sample are more than 200,000 clones, with approximately 80% of them counted one time only. The ten top clones hold about 1.4% of the sample. The material sequenced was peripheral blood. The origin of the receptors is a middle-aged woman who had recovered from COVID-19.

V gene TRBV28 combines with J gene TRBJ1-1; TRBD1 matches 9 bases. This CDR3 spans 16 amino acids. Trimming removed 2 bases from V and 1 base from J; junction bases left unmatched: 5. The germline V gene has CDR1 MDHEN and CDR2 SYDVKM. The CDR3 here is CASSLGTGIWNTEAFF. The DNA of the CDR3 is TGTGCCAGCAGTTTAGGGACAGGGATTTGGAACACTGAAGCTTTCTTT.

The gene calls are TRBV5-4 and TRBJ2-5; TRBD1 aligns across 7 bases. The CDR3 covers 15 residues. The germline V gene encodes CDR1 SGHNT and CDR2 YYREEE (reference sequence). V lost 2 bases and J lost 3; bases outside the gene matches: 7. DNA of the CDR3: TGTGCCAGCAGCTTCGGGACAGCCGTAAAAGAGACCCAGTACTTC. This encodes CASSFGTAVKETQYF.

The genes are TRBV6-6 and TRBJ2-3, with 9 bases aligning to TRBD1. Looked up from germline, CDR1 is MNHNY and CDR2 is SVGAGI (reference sequence). The CDR3 extends over 15 amino acids. V lost 5 bases and J lost 4; bases outside the gene matches: 7. The CDR3: CASSGDRVVSDTQYF. The CDR3 DNA is TGTGCCAGCAGTGGGGACAGGGTGGTGTCAGATACGCAGTATTTT.

The rearrangement links TRBV5-1 to TRBJ1-3; 9 positions match TRBD1. The CDR3 is made up of 15 amino acids. The junction had 6 bases not matched to a gene; V was cut back by 5 bases and J by 3 bases. CDR1 and CDR2 (germline): SGHRS, YFSETQ. The CDR3 DNA follows: TGCGCCAGCAGTCCACGACAGGGGGATGGAAACACCATATATTTT. Translation gives CASSPRQGDGNTIYF.

This clone has a handful of counts. The gene calls are TRBV23-1 and TRBJ1-1; D unresolved. TRBV23-1 qualifies as an ORF whose function is uncertain. This CDR3 is built from 15 residues. Trimming took 2 bases from V and 5 from J, leaving 15 bases between them. The chain's CDR3 is CASSQLNIISTEAFF. DNA of the CDR3: TGCGCCAGCAGTCAACTGAACATTATCAGTACTGAAGCTTTCTTT.

This chain connects TRBV10-3 to TRBJ2-3, with 8 nucleotides matching TRBD2. The V gene's germline CDR1 is ENHRY and CDR2 SYGVKD. CDR3 length: 14 residues. With 10 bases clipped from V and 7 bases from J, the junction kept 13 bases outside the gene matches. The CDR3 here is CATEPSGGLNTQYF. CDR3 nucleotides: TGTGCCACGGAACCGTCGGGGGGGTTGAATACGCAGTATTTT.

This clone was picked up a small number of times. This rearrangement joins TRBV2 to TRBJ1-1; 8 bases match TRBD1. Per germline, CDR1 SNHLY and CDR2 FYNNEI. CDR3 length: 14 amino acids. Unmatched junction bases numbered 4, after V lost 3 bases and J lost 4 bases. CDR3 amino acids: CASSDDRGGTEAFF. CDR3 nucleotides: TGTGCCAGCAGTGACGACAGGGGCGGCACTGAAGCTTTCTTT.

The chain combines TRBV2 with TRBJ1-6; TRBD1 agrees at 7 bases. CDR3 length: 15 residues. V lost 6 bases to trimming and J lost 7 bases; unmatched junction nucleotides: 9. Germline V gene lookup returns CDR1 SNHLY and CDR2 FYNNEI. CDR3 amino acids: CASSKQGPENSPLHF. The CDR3 nucleotides are TGTGCCAGCAGCAAACAGGGGCCGGAGAATTCACCCCTCCACTTT.

This chain links TRBV13 with TRBJ1-1, with 7 nucleotides matching TRBD1. The CDR3 extends over 15 amino acids. The V segment lost 5 bases and the J segment 4 bases; nucleotides outside the gene matches: 10. CDR1 is PRHDT, CDR2 FYEKMQ, per germline (reference sequence). The CDR3 is CASSLNPAGGTEAFF. CDR3 sequence (DNA): TGTGCCAGCAGCCTCAATCCCGCAGGGGGCACTGAAGCTTTCTTT.

V is TRBV15 and J is TRBJ2-5, with TRBD2 as a possible D gene (5 bases). There are 15 residues in the CDR3. The germline V and J ends were trimmed by 2 bases and 1 base, with 11 bases remaining between them. Germline V CDR1 and CDR2: LNHNV, YYDKDF (reference sequence). This CDR3 reads CATSRLSGAQETQYF. DNA of the CDR3: TGTGCCACCAGCAGACTGAGCGGAGCCCAAGAGACCCAGTACTTC.

This chain's CDR3 is CASRPGTHNSPLHF. The CDR3 bases are TGTGCCAGCCGACCCGGGACACATAATTCACCCCTCCACTTT. The chain links TRBV27 to TRBJ1-6; a possible D gene is TRBD1 (6 bases). Trimming took off 8 bases at V and 5 bases at J, with 13 bases between the two ends. Germline V gene sequence: CDR1 MNHEY, CDR2 SMNVEV (reference sequence). This CDR3 has 14 amino acids.

The chain joins TRBV5-1 to TRBJ1-4, with 7 bases fitting TRBD1. The V gene's germline CDR1 is SGHRS and CDR2 YFSETQ. The CDR3 consists of 14 residues. Germline trimming cut 0 bases from V and 8 bases from J; bases unmatched to any gene: 4. Here the CDR3 DNA reads TGCGCCAGCAGCTTGGAGACAGGGAACGAAAAACTGTTTTTT. As protein: CASSLETGNEKLFF.

This chain connects TRBV6-2 or TRBV6-3 to TRBJ2-5; TRBD1 is a possible D gene (5 bases). This CDR3 contains 13 residues. Germline values: CDR1 MNHEY, CDR2 SVGEGT. V was pared by 4 bases and J by 2 bases, with 8 bases between. Written as DNA, the CDR3 is TGTGCCAGCAGTTTACAGGCACAAGAGACCCAGTACTTC. It yields the protein CASSLQAQETQYF.

The chain carries TRBV11-2 and TRBJ2-1; weak D call: TRBD1 (6 bases). The CDR3 extends over 14 amino acids. Germline V lookup: CDR1 SGHAT, CDR2 FQNNGV. V was shortened by 2 bases and J by 5 bases, with 10 bases between the two germline ends. CDR3 coding DNA: TGTGCCAGCAGCTTAACTCCAGGGGACAATGAGCAGTTCTTC. Protein sequence: CASSLTPGDNEQFF.

This chain joins TRBV7-2 and TRBJ1-4; tentatively, D is TRBD1 (5 bases). Germline CDR1 is SGHTA and CDR2 is FQGNSA. The germline V and J ends were trimmed by 4 bases and 4 bases, with 10 bases remaining between them. CDR3 length equals 14 residues. CDR3 protein: CASSSQGYNEKLFF. The CDR3 region has the DNA TGTGCCAGCAGCTCTCAGGGTTATAATGAAAAACTGTTTTTT.

V usage is TRBV28 and J usage is TRBJ1-5; maybe TRBD1 (6 bases). The germline V gene has CDR1 MDHEN and CDR2 SYDVKM. The CDR3 length is 13 residues. With 6 bases removed from V and 3 bases from J, the gap between germline ends came to 9 bases. The DNA of the CDR3 is TGTGCCAGCAGAACAGGGTACAATCAGCCCCAGCATTTT. Residues: CASRTGYNQPQHF.

The CDR3 bases are TGTGCCAGCAGCTTGGGACACCCAGCAAAACAGTACTTC. Residues: CASSLGHPAKQYF. The chain employs TRBV5-6 and TRBJ2-7; no reliable D call. V dropped 0 bases and J dropped 10 bases, with 14 bases sitting between them. The CDR3 is 13 amino acids. CDR1 and CDR2 (germline): SGHDT, YYEEEE.

The chain combines TRBV7-3 with TRBJ2-5; a possible D gene is TRBD1 (6 bases). The CDR3 extends over 13 amino acids. CDR1 and CDR2 from the germline V gene are SGHTA and FQGTGA. Trimming left V 6 bases short and J 5 bases short, with 13 bases between. The CDR3, as DNA: TGTGCCAGCAGTACAGGGTCTGGCGAGACCCAGTACTTC. Translating it yields CASSTGSGETQYF.

The rearrangement uses TRBV6-5 and TRBJ2-5; weak D call: TRBD2 (5 bases). Germline loops: CDR1 MNHEY, CDR2 SVGAGI. With 0 bases removed from V and 5 bases from J, the gap between germline ends came to 10 bases. The CDR3 is 14 residues long. The CDR3, as DNA: TGTGCCAGCAGTTACTCTGGACTGGCGGAGACCCAGTACTTC. This gives the protein CASSYSGLAETQYF.

The chain joins TRBV27 to TRBJ2-1, with a weak D call TRBD1 (6 bases). V was shortened by 7 bases and J by 6 bases, with 16 bases between the two germline ends. Germline CDR1 reads MNHEY; CDR2 reads SMNVEV (reference sequence). CDR3 length: 14 residues. The CDR3 reads CASNGARGSNEQFF. CDR3 in DNA: TGTGCCAGCAACGGCGCAAGGGGGAGCAATGAGCAGTTCTTC.

The chain carries TRBV19 and TRBJ1-3, with no clear D. This CDR3 is built from 15 residues. V was cut by 9 bases and J by 0 bases, with 15 bases left in between. The germline V gene has CDR1 LNHDA and CDR2 SQIVND (reference sequence). The CDR3 loop is CASRSSSISGNTIYF. CDR3 in DNA: TGTGCCAGCCGATCGAGTTCGATCTCTGGAAACACCATATATTTT.

J is TRBJ2-2 and V is TRBV7-2; D may be TRBD2 (5 bases). The V gene lost 5 bases and the J gene lost 1 base, with 14 bases spanning the gap. This CDR3 contains 16 residues. Germline V gene data show CDR1 as SGHTA and CDR2 as FQGNSA. The CDR3 here is CASSPGDYRNTGELFF. CDR3 bases: TGTGCCAGCAGCCCCGGCGACTACCGGAACACCGGGGAGCTGTTTTTT.

This clone was seen only a few times. V usage is TRBV5-1 and J usage is TRBJ2-2; 7 bases map to TRBD1. The germline V gene has CDR1 SGHRS and CDR2 YFSETQ. This CDR3 is built from 15 residues. Trimming took 3 bases from V and 1 from J; bases not matched to a gene: 3. CDR3: CASSSGTVNTGELFF. The CDR3 coding sequence is TGCGCCAGCAGCTCCGGGACAGTGAACACCGGGGAGCTGTTTTTT.

The CDR3 sequence: CASSPWGAGDTDTQYF. The CDR3 DNA sequence: TGTGCCAGCAGCCCCTGGGGAGCGGGGGATACAGATACGCAGTATTTT. The V gene is TRBV5-8, the J gene TRBJ2-3; 8 bases map to TRBD2. The germline V gene has CDR1 SGHTS and CDR2 YDEGEE. V lost 4 bases and J lost 3; bases outside the gene matches: 10. The CDR3 covers 16 residues.

The rearrangement joins TRBV2 to TRBJ1-6, with 12 bases aligning to TRBD1. The germline V gene encodes CDR1 SNHLY and CDR2 FYNNEI. CDR3 length equals 15 residues. With V trimmed by 3 bases and J by 10 bases, 4 bases remained unmatched. The CDR3: CASSDGTGGRSPLHF. In DNA form, the CDR3 reads TGTGCCAGCAGTGACGGGACAGGGGGCCGGTCACCCCTCCACTTT. The variable domain in full, completed from reference TRBV2 and TRBJ1-6, reads EPEVTQTPSHQVTQMGQEVILRCVPISNHLYFYWYRQILGQKVEFLVSFYNNEISEKSEIFDDQFSVERPDGSNFTLKIRSTKLEDSAMYFCASSDGTGGRSPLHFGNGTRLTVT.

This chain connects TRBV28 to TRBJ1-6; D is perhaps TRBD1 (5 bases). The CDR3 runs 18 residues. Germline assignment: CDR1 MDHEN and CDR2 SYDVKM. Trimming pared 7 bases from V and 5 bases from J, leaving 24 bases between. The CDR3 loop is CASNGAKIFGTNNSPLHF. CDR3 DNA sequence: TGTGCCAGCAACGGGGCTAAGATATTCGGGACTAATAATTCACCCCTCCACTTT.